What follows are 18 T cell receptor beta chains derived from one specimen sequenced in a study of blood T cell repertoires in COVID-19. This table comes from immunoSEQ multiplex PCR, and its TCRdb copy is limited to in-frame clones, with some not included. This sample has 150,000 to 200,000 clones; roughly 80% occur once, and the top ten carry about 13%. Sequences were obtained from peripheral blood. The receptors shown here come from a man aged 50 to 59 who had recovered from COVID-19.

The chain couples TRBV7-2 to TRBJ2-7, with TRBD2 matching 8 bases. V shed 5 bases and J 7 bases; nucleotides not matched to a gene: 25. Germline V gene data show CDR1 as SGHTA and CDR2 as FQGNSA. This CDR3 spans 19 amino acids. The CDR3: CASSTGGSLRNSGIEEQYF. CDR3 DNA sequence: TGTGCCAGCAGCACGGGGGGCTCTTTGCGTAATAGCGGGATCGAGGAGCAGTACTTC.

The chain recombines TRBV19 with TRBJ2-3; a possible D gene is TRBD1 (6 bases). The CDR3 spans 13 residues. The germline gives CDR1 LNHDA, CDR2 SQIVND (reference sequence). V was shortened by 8 bases and J by 2 bases, with 11 bases between the two germline ends. CDR3 sequence: CASGTGTTDTQYF. The DNA for the CDR3 is TGTGCCAGTGGAACAGGGACCACAGATACGCAGTATTTT.

The rearrangement uses TRBV4-1 and TRBJ2-3; the D gene is possibly TRBD2 (6 bases). CDR1 is MGHRA and CDR2 is YSYEKL in the germline V gene. This CDR3 spans 15 amino acids. Trimming took off 4 bases at V and 0 bases at J, with 11 bases between the two ends. DNA for the CDR3: TGCGCCAGCAGCCTCAGACTAGACAGCACAGATACGCAGTATTTT. Translation: CASSLRLDSTDTQYF.

This clone was recorded a few times. This chain joins TRBV6-5 and TRBJ1-2; TRBD1 matches at 9 bases. CDR3 length: 12 amino acids. The germline V gene has CDR1 MNHEY and CDR2 SVGAGI. V was pared by 8 bases and J by 5 bases, with 3 bases of the junction left unmatched. The CDR3 sequence: CASGQGFYGYTF. The CDR3 nucleotides are TGTGCCAGCGGACAGGGGTTTTATGGCTACACCTTC.

V is TRBV5-4 and J is TRBJ1-1; D may be TRBD1 (5 bases). This CDR3 is 14 amino acids long. Trimming shortened V by 1 base and J by 3 bases, and 10 bases separated the two germline ends. Germline V gene data show CDR1 as SGHNT and CDR2 as YYREEE (reference sequence). The CDR3 DNA reads TGTGCCAGCAGCTTGTCCCAGGGTTACACTGAAGCTTTCTTT. This translates into CASSLSQGYTEAFF.

The count of this clone is one. The chain joins TRBV9 to TRBJ2-1; the match to TRBD2 covers 8 bases. V lost 0 bases, J lost 3 bases, and 8 bases stayed unmatched. The germline gives CDR1 SGDLS, CDR2 YYNGEE. The CDR3 has 17 residues. CDR3 sequence (DNA): TGTGCCAGCAGCGTAGCTGGGACTAGAGGTCTCTACAATGAGCAGTTCTTC. Its protein product is CASSVAGTRGLYNEQFF.

This chain connects TRBV7-9 to TRBJ1-1; D uncertain. The CDR3 is made up of 12 amino acids. V was clipped by 11 bases and J by 3 bases, with 13 bases between them. Germline CDR1 is SEHNR and CDR2 is FQNEAQ (reference sequence). This CDR3 is CALENRDTEAFF. In nucleotides, the CDR3 is TGTGCCCTTGAGAATCGGGACACTGAAGCTTTCTTT.

DNA for the CDR3: TGTGCCAGCAGCACCTGGACTAGAAGGAAAGAGACCCAGTACTTC. Translation: CASSTWTRRKETQYF. The rearrangement links TRBV5-8 to TRBJ2-5; 7 positions match TRBD2. The V segment lost 4 bases and the J segment 3 bases; nucleotides outside the gene matches: 9. The length of the CDR3 is 15 residues. CDR1 and CDR2 from the germline V gene are SGHTS and YDEGEE.

This clone was counted a single time. The chain joins TRBV6-5 to TRBJ1-4, with TRBD1 identical over 8 bases. From germline, CDR1 is MNHEY and CDR2 SVGAGI. The CDR3 has 14 residues. The V gene end was trimmed by 6 bases and the J gene end by 5 bases; junction bases not matched to a gene: 5. The CDR3 here is CASRGQGGNEKLFF. As DNA, the CDR3 is TGTGCCAGCAGAGGACAGGGCGGGAATGAAAAACTGTTTTTT.

The J gene is TRBJ2-2, the V gene TRBV4-1; 12 bases are shared with TRBD2. The CDR3 extends over 17 amino acids. Germline assignment: CDR1 MGHRA and CDR2 YSYEKL. The trim removed 1 base at V and 5 bases at J, leaving 5 bases unmatched. CDR3 nucleotide sequence: TGCGCCAGCAGCCAAGGACTGACTAGCGGGAGTACCGGGGAGCTGTTTTTT. Translation gives CASSQGLTSGSTGELFF.

The chain combines TRBV6-5 with TRBJ1-5; tentative D call: TRBD1 (5 bases). Germline lookup yields CDR1 MNHEY and CDR2 SVGAGI. The V and J ends lost 4 bases and 4 bases respectively, with 11 bases between them. The CDR3 runs to 14 residues. CDR3 sequence: CASSSRVQNQPQHF. The CDR3 DNA reads TGTGCCAGCAGTTCCAGGGTACAAAATCAGCCCCAGCATTTT.

The J gene is TRBJ2-3, the V gene TRBV28, with 11 bases identical to TRBD2. V lost 5 bases, J lost 3 bases, and 1 base stayed unmatched. Germline assignment: CDR1 MDHEN and CDR2 SYDVKM. The CDR3 runs to 14 residues. CDR3 nucleotides: TGTGCCAGCAGTCCTAGCGGGAGGACAGATACGCAGTATTTT. Amino acid sequence: CASSPSGRTDTQYF.

J is TRBJ1-5 and V is TRBV6-6; TRBD1 matches 9 bases. The germline V gene has CDR1 MNHNY and CDR2 SVGAGI (reference sequence). The CDR3 loop spans 15 amino acids. After removal of 8 bases from V and 1 base from J, the junction contained 6 bases not matched to a gene. The CDR3 loop reads CASQGGQGSNQPQHF. In DNA form, the CDR3 reads TGTGCCAGCCAGGGTGGACAGGGGAGCAATCAGCCCCAGCATTTT.

The V call is TRBV2, the J call TRBJ1-3; 8 bases are shared with TRBD1. Trimming cost V 6 bases and J 2 bases; bases outside gene matches: 6. The CDR3 consists of 15 residues. Germline values: CDR1 SNHLY, CDR2 FYNNEI. The CDR3 region is CASSPQGAAGNTIYF. DNA for the CDR3: TGTGCCAGCAGCCCCCAGGGGGCGGCTGGAAACACCATATATTTT.

The chain uses TRBV5-1 and TRBJ2-1, with 9 bases that match TRBD2. Losses at the gene ends were 7 bases for V and 2 bases for J; bases not matched to a gene: 4. Germline V CDR1 and CDR2: SGHRS, YFSETQ. The CDR3 has 14 residues. The CDR3 spells CASGPSGAYNEQFF. The CDR3 DNA reads TGCGCCAGCGGACCTAGCGGGGCCTACAATGAGCAGTTCTTC.

The chain joins TRBV7-6 to TRBJ1-2; D is unresolved. The length of the CDR3 is 14 residues. CDR1 and CDR2 (germline): SGHVS, FNYEAQ. The germline V and J ends were trimmed by 2 bases and 5 bases, with 12 bases remaining between them. CDR3 in DNA: TGTGCCAGCAGCTTAAGGTCCGGGGAATATGGCTACACCTTC. It translates to CASSLRSGEYGYTF.

This clone was counted once. V gene TRBV6-5 combines with J gene TRBJ2-2; D is uncertain. Trimming took off 6 bases at V and 4 bases at J, with 12 bases between the two ends. CDR3 length equals 14 residues. Per germline, CDR1 MNHEY and CDR2 SVGAGI. The CDR3 region is CASRVQYGTGELFF. The CDR3 DNA follows: TGTGCCAGCAGGGTACAGTACGGCACCGGGGAGCTGTTTTTT.

The V and J genes are TRBV19 and TRBJ2-1, with D tentatively TRBD2 (6 bases). Trimming cost V 5 bases and J 5 bases, with 16 bases left between them. The CDR3 extends over 15 amino acids. In germline, CDR1 is LNHDA, CDR2 SQIVND (reference sequence). CDR3 in amino acids: CASSLGRGTHNEQFF. CDR3 DNA: TGTGCCAGTAGTCTGGGCCGGGGGACGCACAATGAGCAGTTCTTC.